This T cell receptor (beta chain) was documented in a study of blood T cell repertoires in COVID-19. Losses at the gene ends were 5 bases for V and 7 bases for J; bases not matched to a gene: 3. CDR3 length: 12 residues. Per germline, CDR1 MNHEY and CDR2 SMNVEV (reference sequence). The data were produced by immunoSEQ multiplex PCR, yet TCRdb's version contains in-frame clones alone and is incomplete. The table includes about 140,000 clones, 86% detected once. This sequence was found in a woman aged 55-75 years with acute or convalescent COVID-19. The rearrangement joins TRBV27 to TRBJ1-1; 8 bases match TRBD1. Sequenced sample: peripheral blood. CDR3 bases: TGTGCCAGCAGTGGAGACAGGGGTGAAGCTTTCTTT. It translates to CASSGDRGEAFF.